The entry below describes one T cell receptor (beta chain). The antigen is unknown. The data were taken from a study of human T cells and chemical hapten exposure. Notes on the study in general: In comparison with controls, expanded TCRs gave rise to a significantly larger number of large CDR3 similarity clusters. Because they had alopecia, donors may respond immunologically unlike healthy people.

From the RACE reads, TCRdb called clonotypes with MiXCR, one entry per CDR3 protein. Of about 49,000 distinct CDR3 sequences in the sample, 9.3% are singletons; the top ten hold just under 4.5%. As to time point: patch test 1, 2 weeks after DPC sensitization. As for treatment: therapeutic diphenylcyclopropenone sensitization with weekly scalp DPC. Trimming took off 6 bases at V and 0 bases at J, with 11 bases between the two ends. CDR3 length: 13 amino acids. Per the germline V gene, CDR1 is DFQATT and CDR2 is SNEGSKA (reference sequence). The J gene is TRBJ2-5, the V gene TRBV20-1; D is possibly TRBD2 (6 bases). The clonotype comes from a woman aged 45-59 years with alopecia areata. Some clones in this sample may be carry-over from other donors' samples. The sample was whole blood, taken in connection with sensitization to the hapten diphenylcyclopropenone (DPC). The CDR3 nucleotides read TGCAGTGCCAGTCCTAGCGACCAAGAGACCCAGTACTTC. Translation gives CSASPSDQETQYF.